Listed here are 2 T cell receptor beta chains from one sample, sequenced in a study of cytomegalovirus exposure and HLA in healthy donors. The PCR ran on 60 Vbeta and 13 Jbeta primers. Sequencing was performed with immunoSEQ multiplex PCR; in TCRdb, only in-frame clones are kept and a portion is missing. Here the sample spans some 160,000 clones, approximately 79% being singletons. Sequenced sample: PBMCs. These receptors came from a woman in her 30s in good health and CMV-seronegative.

This clone was detected only a few times. The chain recombines TRBV12-5 with TRBJ1-5, with D possibly being TRBD1 (5 bases). In germline, CDR1 is LGHNT, CDR2 FRNRAP. Trimming took 6 bases from V and 10 from J, leaving 13 bases between them. This CDR3 has 12 residues. CDR3 coding DNA: TGTGCTAGTGGACCGGACATCCTTCCCCAGCATTTT. Its translation is CASGPDILPQHF.

The V gene is TRBV27, the J gene TRBJ2-1, with 16 positions matching TRBD2. Trimming removed 3 bases from V and 12 bases from J; junction bases left unmatched: 5. Germline V gene sequence: CDR1 MNHEY, CDR2 SMNVEV (reference sequence). The CDR3 runs to 15 residues. The CDR3 loop reads CASSFGTSGGASQFF. CDR3 bases: TGTGCCAGCAGTTTCGGGACTAGCGGGGGGGCCTCGCAGTTCTTC.